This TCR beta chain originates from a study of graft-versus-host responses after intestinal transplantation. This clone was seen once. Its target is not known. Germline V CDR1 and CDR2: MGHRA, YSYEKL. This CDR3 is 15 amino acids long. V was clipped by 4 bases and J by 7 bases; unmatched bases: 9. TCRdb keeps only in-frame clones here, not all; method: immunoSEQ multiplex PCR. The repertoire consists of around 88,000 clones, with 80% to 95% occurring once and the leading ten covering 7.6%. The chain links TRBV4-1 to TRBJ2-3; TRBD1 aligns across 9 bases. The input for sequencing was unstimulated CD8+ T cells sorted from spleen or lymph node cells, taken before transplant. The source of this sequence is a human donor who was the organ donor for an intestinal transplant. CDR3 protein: CASSPPGQGPHTQYF. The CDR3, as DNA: TGCGCCAGCAGCCCCCCGGGACAGGGTCCCCATACGCAGTATTTT.